This T cell receptor (beta chain) originates from a study of T cell responses to AZD1222 COVID-19 vaccine. Libraries were prepared by immunoSEQ multiplex PCR; TCRdb keeps only in-frame clonotypes and omits some of them. Among roughly 100,000 clones listed, about 88% were seen once. Second doses at about 4 or about 12 weeks were pooled. This clone was picked up a small number of times. The sequence was collected from an adult who received the AZD1222 COVID-19 vaccine. Source: peripheral blood, taken 28 days after the second AZD1222 dose.

This chain's CDR3 is CASSYSWRGRGYTF. CDR3 nucleotide sequence: TGTGCCAGCAGTTACTCGTGGAGAGGCCGCGGCTACACCTTC. This chain links TRBV6-5 with TRBJ1-2; D not certain. Germline CDR1 MNHEY, CDR2 SVGAGI. CDR3 length: 14 residues. The ends were cut back, 0 bases at V and 8 bases at J, with 13 bases in the middle.